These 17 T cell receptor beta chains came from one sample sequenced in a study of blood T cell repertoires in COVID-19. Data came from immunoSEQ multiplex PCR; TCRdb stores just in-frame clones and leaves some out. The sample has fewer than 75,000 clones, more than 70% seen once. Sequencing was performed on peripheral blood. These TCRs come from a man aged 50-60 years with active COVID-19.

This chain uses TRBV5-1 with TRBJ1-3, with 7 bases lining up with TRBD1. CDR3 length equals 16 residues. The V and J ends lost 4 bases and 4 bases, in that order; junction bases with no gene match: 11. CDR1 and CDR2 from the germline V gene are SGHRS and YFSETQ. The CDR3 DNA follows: TGCGCCAGCAGCGATTTTACCTTGGGACAGGGAAACACCATATATTTT. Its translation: CASSDFTLGQGNTIYF.

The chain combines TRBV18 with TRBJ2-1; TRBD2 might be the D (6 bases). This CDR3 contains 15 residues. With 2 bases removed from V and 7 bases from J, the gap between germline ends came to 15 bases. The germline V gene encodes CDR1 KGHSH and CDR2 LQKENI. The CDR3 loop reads CASSPYGSTKNEQFF. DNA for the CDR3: TGTGCCAGCTCACCATACGGGAGTACAAAGAATGAGCAGTTCTTC.

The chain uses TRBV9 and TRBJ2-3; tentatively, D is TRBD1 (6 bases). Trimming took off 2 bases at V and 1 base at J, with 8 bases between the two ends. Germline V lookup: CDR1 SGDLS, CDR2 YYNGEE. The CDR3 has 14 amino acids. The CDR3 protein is CASSVRQGTDTQYF. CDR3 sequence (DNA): TGTGCCAGCAGCGTGAGACAGGGCACAGATACGCAGTATTTT.

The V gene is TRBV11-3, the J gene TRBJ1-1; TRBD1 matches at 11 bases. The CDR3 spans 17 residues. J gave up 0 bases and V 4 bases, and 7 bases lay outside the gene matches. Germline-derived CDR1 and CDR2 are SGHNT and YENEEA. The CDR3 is CASSSGTGGNMNTEAFF. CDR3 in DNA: TGTGCCAGCAGCTCCGGGACAGGGGGGAATATGAACACTGAAGCTTTCTTT.

The CDR3 is CASSVEGGEKLFF. In DNA form, the CDR3 reads TGTGCCAGCAGCGTGGAAGGGGGAGAAAAACTGTTTTTT. The chain employs TRBV9 and TRBJ1-4, with D possibly being TRBD1 (6 bases). Trimming took 2 bases from V and 8 from J, leaving 10 bases between them. Germline CDR1 and CDR2: SGDLS and YYNGEE. This CDR3 contains 13 residues.

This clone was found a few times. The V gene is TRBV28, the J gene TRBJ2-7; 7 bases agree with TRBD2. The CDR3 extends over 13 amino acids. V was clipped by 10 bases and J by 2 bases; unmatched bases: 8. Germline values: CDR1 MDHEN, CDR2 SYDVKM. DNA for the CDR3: TGTGCCACGAGCACGGGGGGAACCTACGAGCAGTACGTC. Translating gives CATSTGGTYEQYV.

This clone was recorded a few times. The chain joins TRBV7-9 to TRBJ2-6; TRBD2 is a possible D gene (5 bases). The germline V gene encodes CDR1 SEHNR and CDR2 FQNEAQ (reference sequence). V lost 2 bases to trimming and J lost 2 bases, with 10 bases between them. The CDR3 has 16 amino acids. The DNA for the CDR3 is TGTGCCAGCAGCTTAAACGGGGTGGCTGGGGCCAACGTCCTGACTTTC. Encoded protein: CASSLNGVAGANVLTF.

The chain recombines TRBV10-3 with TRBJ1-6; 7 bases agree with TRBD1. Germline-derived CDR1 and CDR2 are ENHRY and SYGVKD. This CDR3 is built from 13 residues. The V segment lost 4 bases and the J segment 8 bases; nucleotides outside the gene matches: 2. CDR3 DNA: TGTGCCATCAGTGGAACAGGGGATTCACCCCTCCACTTT. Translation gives CAISGTGDSPLHF.

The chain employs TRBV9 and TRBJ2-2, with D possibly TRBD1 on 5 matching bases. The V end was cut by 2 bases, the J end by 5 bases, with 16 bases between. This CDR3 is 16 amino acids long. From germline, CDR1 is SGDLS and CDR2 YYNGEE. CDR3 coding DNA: TGTGCCAGCAGCGTTTACCCGCAGGGCCGAACCGGGGAGCTGTTTTTT. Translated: CASSVYPQGRTGELFF.

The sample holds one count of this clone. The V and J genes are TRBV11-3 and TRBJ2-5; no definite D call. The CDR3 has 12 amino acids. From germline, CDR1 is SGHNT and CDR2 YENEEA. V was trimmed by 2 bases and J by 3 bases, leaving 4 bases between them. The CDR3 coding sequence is TGTGCCAGCAGCTTATTCGAAGAGACCCAGTACTTC. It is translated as CASSLFEETQYF.

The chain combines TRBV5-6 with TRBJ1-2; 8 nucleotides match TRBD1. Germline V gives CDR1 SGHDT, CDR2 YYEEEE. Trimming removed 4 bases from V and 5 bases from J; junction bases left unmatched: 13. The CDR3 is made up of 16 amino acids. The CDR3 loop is CASSPGTGLKSYGYTF. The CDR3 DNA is TGTGCCAGCAGCCCCGGGACAGGACTTAAAAGTTATGGCTACACCTTC. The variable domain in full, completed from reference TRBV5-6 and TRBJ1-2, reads DAGVTQSPTHLIKTRGQQVTLRCSPKSGHDTVSWYQQALGQGPQFIFQYYEEEERQRGNFPDRFSGHQFPNYSSELNVNALLLGDSALYLCASSPGTGLKSYGYTFGSGTRLTVV.

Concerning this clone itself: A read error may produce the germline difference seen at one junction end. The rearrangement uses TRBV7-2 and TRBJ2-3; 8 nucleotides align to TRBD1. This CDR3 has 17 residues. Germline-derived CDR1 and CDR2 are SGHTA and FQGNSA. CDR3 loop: CASNLPLGDRNTDTQYF. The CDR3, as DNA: TGTGCCAGCAACTTACCACTTGGGGACAGGAACACAGATACGCAGTATTTT. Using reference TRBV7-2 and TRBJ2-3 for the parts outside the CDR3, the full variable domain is GAGVSQSPSNKVTEKGKDVELRCDPISGHTALYWYRQSLGQGLEFLIYFQGNSAPDKSGLPSDRFSAERTGGSVSTLTIQRTQQEDSAVYLCASNLPLGDRNTDTQYFGPGTRLTVL.

The chain's CDR3 is CASSLAGADNSPLHF. In DNA, the CDR3 is TGTGCCAGCAGCTTAGCGGGGGCCGATAATTCACCCCTCCACTTT. This chain connects TRBV7-9 to TRBJ1-6, with D tentatively TRBD1 (6 bases). CDR3 length: 15 residues. CDR1 SEHNR and CDR2 FQNEAQ come from the germline V gene (reference sequence). V was shortened by 0 bases and J by 5 bases, with 8 bases between the two germline ends.

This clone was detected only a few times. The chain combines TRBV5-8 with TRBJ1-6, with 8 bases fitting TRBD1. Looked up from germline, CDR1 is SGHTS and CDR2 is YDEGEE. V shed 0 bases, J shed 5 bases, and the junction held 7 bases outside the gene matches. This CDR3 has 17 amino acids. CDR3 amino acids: CASSLGTGQEHNSPLHF. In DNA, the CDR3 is TGTGCCAGCAGCTTGGGGACAGGGCAAGAGCATAATTCACCCCTCCACTTT.

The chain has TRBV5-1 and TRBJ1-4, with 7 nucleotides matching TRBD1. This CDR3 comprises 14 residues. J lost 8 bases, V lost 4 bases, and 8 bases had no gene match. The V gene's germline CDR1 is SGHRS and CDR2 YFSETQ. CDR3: CASSQTGKDEKLFF. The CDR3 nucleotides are TGCGCCAGCAGCCAGACAGGGAAGGACGAAAAACTGTTTTTT.

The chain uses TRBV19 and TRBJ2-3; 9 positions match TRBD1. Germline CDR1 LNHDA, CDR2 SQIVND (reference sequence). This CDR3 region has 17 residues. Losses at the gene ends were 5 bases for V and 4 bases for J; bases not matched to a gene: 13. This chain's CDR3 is CASSPGLGQGIADTQYF. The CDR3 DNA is TGTGCCAGTAGTCCGGGCCTGGGACAGGGAATAGCAGATACGCAGTATTTT.

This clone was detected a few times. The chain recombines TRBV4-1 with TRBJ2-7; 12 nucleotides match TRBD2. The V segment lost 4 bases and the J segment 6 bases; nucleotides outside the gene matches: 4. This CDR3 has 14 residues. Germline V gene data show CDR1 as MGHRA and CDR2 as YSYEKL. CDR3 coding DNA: TGCGCCAGCAGCCGAGGACTAGCGGGGCCCGAGCAGTACTTC. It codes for CASSRGLAGPEQYF.